These 3 T cell receptor beta chains were sequenced from one sample in a study of beta chain features in type 1 diabetes. Expressed TCRB transcripts were sequenced, since all the RNA that had been isolated was reverse transcribed. This table comes from immunoSEQ multiplex PCR, and its TCRdb copy is limited to in-frame clones, with some not included. The sample carries 250,000 to 350,000 clones, approximately 15% recorded once. The sequencing sample was made of central memory CD4+ T cells from blood. The receptors shown here come from a man aged 25 to 40 in good health.

In its sample, this clone was seen a few times. The chain has TRBV29-1 and TRBJ2-1, with a possible D match to TRBD2 (5 bases). This CDR3 has 15 residues. Trimming pared 0 bases from V and 9 bases from J, leaving 18 bases between. The germline gives CDR1 SQVTM, CDR2 ANQGSEA. The CDR3 is CSVEEPSRRTGEQFF. The CDR3 coding sequence is TGCAGCGTTGAAGAACCCTCAAGGAGGACCGGTGAGCAGTTCTTC.

The chain uses TRBV5-4 and TRBJ2-5; weak D call: TRBD2 (6 bases). This CDR3 spans 14 amino acids. Trimming cost V 0 bases and J 1 base, with 7 bases left between them. CDR1 SGHNT and CDR2 YYREEE come from the germline V gene (reference sequence). The CDR3 nucleotides read TGTGCCAGCAGCTTGGTGGGGGGCCAAGAGACCCAGTACTTC. It translates to CASSLVGGQETQYF.

The sample holds a few counts of this clone. The chain's CDR3 is CASKGQGSEQYF. In DNA form, the CDR3 reads TGTGCCAGTAAGGGACAGGGATCCGAGCAGTACTTC. The chain uses TRBV2 and TRBJ2-7; 9 bases are shared with TRBD1. This CDR3 is 12 amino acids long. The germline V gene encodes CDR1 SNHLY and CDR2 FYNNEI. Germline trimming cut 9 bases from V and 6 bases from J; bases unmatched to any gene: 6.